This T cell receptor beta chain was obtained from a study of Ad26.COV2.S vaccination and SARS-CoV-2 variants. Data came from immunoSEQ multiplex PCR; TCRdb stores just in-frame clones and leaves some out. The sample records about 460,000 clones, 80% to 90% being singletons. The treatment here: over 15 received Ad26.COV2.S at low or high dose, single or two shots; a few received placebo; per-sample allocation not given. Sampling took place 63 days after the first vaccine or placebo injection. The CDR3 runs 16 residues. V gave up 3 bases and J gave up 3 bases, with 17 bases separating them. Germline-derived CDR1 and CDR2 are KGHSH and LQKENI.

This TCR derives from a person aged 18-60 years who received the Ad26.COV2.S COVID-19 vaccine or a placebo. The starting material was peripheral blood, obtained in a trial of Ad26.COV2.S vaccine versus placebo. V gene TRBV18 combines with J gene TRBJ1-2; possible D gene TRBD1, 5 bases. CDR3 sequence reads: CASSPQGTTTDYGYTF. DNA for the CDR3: TGTGCCAGCTCACCCCAGGGTACAACCACGGACTATGGCTACACCTTC.